This T cell receptor (beta chain) stems from a study of blood T cell repertoires in COVID-19. Study information: Acute-phase and convalescent COVID-19 samples originated in the United States, Italy and Spain. Sources were T cells, B-cell-depleted T cells, or PBMCs; the material itself was cDNA or gDNA.

This table comes from immunoSEQ multiplex PCR, and its TCRdb copy is limited to in-frame clones, with some not included. This sample has around 250,000 clones, with about nine tenths found just once. Germline CDR1 is SGHDT and CDR2 is YYEEEE. The CDR3 contains 13 residues. The V end was cut by 2 bases, the J end by 4 bases, with 7 bases between. The chain couples TRBV5-6 to TRBJ1-5, with unresolved D. The sequenced sample consisted of PBMCs or T cells enriched from blood (not recorded which). The sequence was collected from a man between 50 and 59 years old who had been exposed to COVID-19. The DNA for the CDR3 is TGTGCCAGCAGCTTACGGAGAAATCAGCCCCAGCATTTT. The encoded protein is CASSLRRNQPQHF. The whole variable domain, filled in from reference TRBV5-6 and TRBJ1-5, reads DAGVTQSPTHLIKTRGQQVTLRCSPKSGHDTVSWYQQALGQGPQFIFQYYEEEERQRGNFPDRFSGHQFPNYSSELNVNALLLGDSALYLCASSLRRNQPQHFGDGTRLSIL.